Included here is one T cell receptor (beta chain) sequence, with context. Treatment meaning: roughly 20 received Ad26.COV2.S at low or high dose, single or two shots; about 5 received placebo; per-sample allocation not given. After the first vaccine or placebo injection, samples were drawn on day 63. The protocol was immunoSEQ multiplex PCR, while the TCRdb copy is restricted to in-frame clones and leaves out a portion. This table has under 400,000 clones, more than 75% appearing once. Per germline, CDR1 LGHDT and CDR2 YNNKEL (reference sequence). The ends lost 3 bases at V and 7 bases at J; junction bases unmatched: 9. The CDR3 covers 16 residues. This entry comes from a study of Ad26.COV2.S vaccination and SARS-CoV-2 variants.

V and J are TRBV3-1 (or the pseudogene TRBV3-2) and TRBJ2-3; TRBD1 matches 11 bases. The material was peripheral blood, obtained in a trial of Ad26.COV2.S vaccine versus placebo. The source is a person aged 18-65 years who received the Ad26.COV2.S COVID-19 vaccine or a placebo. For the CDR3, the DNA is TGTGCCAGCAGCCAGGTCCCGGGACAGGGGGGCAATACGCAGTATTTT. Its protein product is CASSQVPGQGGNTQYF.